This TCR beta chain was identified in a study of T-cell reconstitution after alpha-beta-depleted transplantation in children. General study findings and limits: The main origin of T-cell counts and diversity one year after transplant was newly produced T cells. Surviving thymic progenitors and recipient T cells were the source of high TCRbeta diversity at day 60 in some patients. Expanded graft clones, several hundred of them, were reportedly the source of alpha-beta T cells about two months after transplant.

Remarks on this clonotype: Its antigen is as yet unknown.

The library targeted TCRbeta and was prepared with unique molecular identifiers. Via MiXCR, TCRdb re-called the PCR reads, giving one row per CDR3 protein. The sample shows approximately 50,000 distinct CDR3 sequences, about 5.7% of them seen only once. The germline gives CDR1 SEHNR, CDR2 FQNEAQ (reference sequence). CDR3 size: 15 residues. V lost 4 bases to trimming and J lost 8 bases, with 18 bases between them. Sequencing was performed on PBMCs, mostly from graft donor cells, taken 60 days after TCRalphabeta/CD19-depleted stem cell transplant. The TCR sequence derives from a female patient aged 2-10 years who had a stem cell transplant for aplastic anemia, so the T cells may come from the graft donor. V and J are TRBV7-9 and TRBJ2-1; possible D gene TRBD1, 6 bases. CDR3 region: CASSSLRQVKDEQFF. The CDR3 region has the DNA TGTGCCAGCAGCTCGCTGCGACAGGTTAAGGATGAGCAGTTCTTC.